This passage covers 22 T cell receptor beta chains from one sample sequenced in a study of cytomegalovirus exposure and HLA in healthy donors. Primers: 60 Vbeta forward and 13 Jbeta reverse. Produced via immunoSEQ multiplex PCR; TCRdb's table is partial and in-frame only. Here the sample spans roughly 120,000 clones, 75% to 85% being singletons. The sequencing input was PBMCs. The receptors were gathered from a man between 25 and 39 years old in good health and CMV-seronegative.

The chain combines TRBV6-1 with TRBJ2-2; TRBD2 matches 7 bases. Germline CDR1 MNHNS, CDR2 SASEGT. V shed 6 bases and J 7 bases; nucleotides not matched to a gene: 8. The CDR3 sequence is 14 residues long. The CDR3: CASRLETSHGELFF. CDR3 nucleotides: TGTGCCAGCAGGCTAGAGACTAGCCACGGGGAGCTGTTTTTT.

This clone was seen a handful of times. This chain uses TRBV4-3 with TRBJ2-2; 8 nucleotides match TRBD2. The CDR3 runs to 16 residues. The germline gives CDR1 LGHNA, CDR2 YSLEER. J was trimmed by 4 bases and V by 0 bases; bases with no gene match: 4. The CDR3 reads CASSQDPGGVTGELFF. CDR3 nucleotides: TGCGCCAGCAGCCAAGACCCGGGAGGGGTCACCGGGGAGCTGTTTTTT.

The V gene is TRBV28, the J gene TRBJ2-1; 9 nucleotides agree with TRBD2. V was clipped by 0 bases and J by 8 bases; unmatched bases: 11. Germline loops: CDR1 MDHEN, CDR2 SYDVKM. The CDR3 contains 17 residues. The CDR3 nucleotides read TGTGCCAGCAGTTTATGGCCTAGCGGGACGACTGGCGATGAGCAGTTCTTC. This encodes CASSLWPSGTTGDEQFF.

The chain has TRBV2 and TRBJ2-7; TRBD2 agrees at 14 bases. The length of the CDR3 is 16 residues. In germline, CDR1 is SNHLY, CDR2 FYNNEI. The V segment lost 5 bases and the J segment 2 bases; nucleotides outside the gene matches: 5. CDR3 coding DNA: TGTGCCAGCAGTCCCGGACTAGCGGGAGGACCCTACGAGCAGTACTTC. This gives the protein CASSPGLAGGPYEQYF.

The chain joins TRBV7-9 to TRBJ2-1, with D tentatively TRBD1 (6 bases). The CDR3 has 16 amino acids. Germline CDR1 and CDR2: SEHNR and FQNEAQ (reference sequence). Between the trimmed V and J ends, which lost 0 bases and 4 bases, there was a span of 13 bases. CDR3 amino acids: CASSLALDRAYNEQFF. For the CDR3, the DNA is TGTGCCAGCAGCTTAGCGCTGGACAGAGCTTACAATGAGCAGTTCTTC.

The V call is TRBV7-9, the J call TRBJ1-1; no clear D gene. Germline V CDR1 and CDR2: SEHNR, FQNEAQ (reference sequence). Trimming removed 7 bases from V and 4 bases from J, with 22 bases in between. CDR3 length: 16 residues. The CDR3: CASTSWRGWGGTEAFF. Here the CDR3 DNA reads TGTGCCAGCACCTCGTGGCGGGGATGGGGTGGCACTGAAGCTTTCTTT.

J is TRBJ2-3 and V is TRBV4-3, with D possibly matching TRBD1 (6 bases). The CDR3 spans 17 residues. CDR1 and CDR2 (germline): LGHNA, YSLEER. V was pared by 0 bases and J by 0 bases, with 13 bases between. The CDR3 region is CASSQEQGLPSTDTQYF. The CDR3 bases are TGCGCCAGCAGCCAAGAACAGGGCCTCCCTAGCACAGATACGCAGTATTTT.

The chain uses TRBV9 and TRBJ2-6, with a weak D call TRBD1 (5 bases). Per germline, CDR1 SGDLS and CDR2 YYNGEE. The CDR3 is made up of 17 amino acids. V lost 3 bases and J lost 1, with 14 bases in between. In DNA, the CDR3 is TGTGCCAGCAGCGCCGGACATCGCTGGTCTGGGGCCAACGTCCTGACTTTC. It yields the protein CASSAGHRWSGANVLTF.

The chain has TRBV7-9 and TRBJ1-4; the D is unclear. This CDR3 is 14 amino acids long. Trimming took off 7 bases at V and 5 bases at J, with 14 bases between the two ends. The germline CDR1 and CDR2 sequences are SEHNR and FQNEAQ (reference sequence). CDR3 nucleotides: TGTGCCAGCAAACCGGGAGGCCAGAATGAAAAACTGTTTTTT. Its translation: CASKPGGQNEKLFF.

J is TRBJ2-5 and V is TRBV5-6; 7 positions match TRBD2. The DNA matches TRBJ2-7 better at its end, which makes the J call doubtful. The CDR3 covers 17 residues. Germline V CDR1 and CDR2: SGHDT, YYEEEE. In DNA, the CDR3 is TGTGCCAGCAGCTTCTATTATGTGGGAGGGCGAAACTACGAGCAGTACTTC. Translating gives CASSFYYVGGRNYEQYF.

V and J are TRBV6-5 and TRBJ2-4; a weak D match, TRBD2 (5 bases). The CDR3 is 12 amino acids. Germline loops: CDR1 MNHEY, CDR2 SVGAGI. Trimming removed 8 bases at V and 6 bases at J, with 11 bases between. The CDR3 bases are TGTGCCAGCCGGACTCCGGGAAACATTCAGTACTTC. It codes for CASRTPGNIQYF.

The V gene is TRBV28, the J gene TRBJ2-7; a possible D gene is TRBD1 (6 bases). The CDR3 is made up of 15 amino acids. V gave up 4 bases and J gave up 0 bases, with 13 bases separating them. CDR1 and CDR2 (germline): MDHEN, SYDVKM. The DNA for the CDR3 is TGTGCCAGCAGTTCCTGGACAGCGAACTCCTACGAGCAGTACTTC. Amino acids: CASSSWTANSYEQYF.

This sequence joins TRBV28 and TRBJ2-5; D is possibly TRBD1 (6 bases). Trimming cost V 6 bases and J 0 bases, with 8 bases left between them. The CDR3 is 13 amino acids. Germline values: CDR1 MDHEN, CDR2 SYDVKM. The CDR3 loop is CASSRQDQETQYF. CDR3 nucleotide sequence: TGTGCCAGCAGCCGACAGGACCAAGAGACCCAGTACTTC.

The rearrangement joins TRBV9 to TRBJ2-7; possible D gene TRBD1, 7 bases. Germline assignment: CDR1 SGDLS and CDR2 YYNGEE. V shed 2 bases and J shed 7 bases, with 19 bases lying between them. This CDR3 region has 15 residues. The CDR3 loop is CASSVGQGGGQEQYF. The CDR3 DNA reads TGTGCCAGCAGCGTTGGTCAGGGGGGAGGTCAAGAGCAGTACTTC.

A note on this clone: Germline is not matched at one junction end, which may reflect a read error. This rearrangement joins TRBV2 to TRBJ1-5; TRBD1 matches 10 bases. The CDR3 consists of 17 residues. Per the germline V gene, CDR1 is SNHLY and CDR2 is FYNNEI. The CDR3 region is CASSGGTGDLNLQPQNF. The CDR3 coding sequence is TGTGCCAGCAGTGGCGGGACAGGGGACCTTAACCTGCAGCCCCAGAATTTT. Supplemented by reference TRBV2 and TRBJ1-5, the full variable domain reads EPEVTQTPSHQVTQMGQEVILRCVPISNHLYFYWYRQILGQKVEFLVSFYNNEISEKSEIFDDQFSVERPDGSNFTLKIRSTKLEDSAMYFCASSGGTGDLNLQPQNFGDGTRLSIL.

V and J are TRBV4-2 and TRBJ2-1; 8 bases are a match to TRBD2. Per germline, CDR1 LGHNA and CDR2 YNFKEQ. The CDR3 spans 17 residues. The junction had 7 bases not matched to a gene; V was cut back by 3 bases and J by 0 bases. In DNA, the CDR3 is TGTGCCAGCAGCCATACTAGCGGAGCTAGCTCCTACAATGAGCAGTTCTTC. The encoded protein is CASSHTSGASSYNEQFF.

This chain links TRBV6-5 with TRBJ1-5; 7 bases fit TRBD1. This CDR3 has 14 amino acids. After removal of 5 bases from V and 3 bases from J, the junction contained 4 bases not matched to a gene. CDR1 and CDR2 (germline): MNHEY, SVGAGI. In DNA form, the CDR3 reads TGTGCCAGCAGTAAGACAGGGATCAATCAGCCCCAGCATTTT. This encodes CASSKTGINQPQHF.

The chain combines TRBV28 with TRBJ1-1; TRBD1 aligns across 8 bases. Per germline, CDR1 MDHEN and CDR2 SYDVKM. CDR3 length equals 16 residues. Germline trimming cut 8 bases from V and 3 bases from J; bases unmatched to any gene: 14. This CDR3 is CASPATYNRGDTEAFF. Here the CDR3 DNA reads TGTGCCAGCCCGGCCACCTACAACAGGGGGGACACTGAAGCTTTCTTT.

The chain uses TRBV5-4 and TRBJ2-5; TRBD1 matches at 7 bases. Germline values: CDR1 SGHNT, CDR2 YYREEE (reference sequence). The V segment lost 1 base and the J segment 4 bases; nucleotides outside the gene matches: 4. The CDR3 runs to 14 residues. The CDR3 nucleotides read TGTGCCAGCAGCTTGCCTCGACAGGGAGAGACCCAGTACTTC. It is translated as CASSLPRQGETQYF.

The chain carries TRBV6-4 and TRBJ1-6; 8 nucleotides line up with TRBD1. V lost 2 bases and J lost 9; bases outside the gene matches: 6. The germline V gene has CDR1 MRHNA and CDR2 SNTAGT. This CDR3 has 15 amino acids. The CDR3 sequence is CASSDGQGDSSPLHF. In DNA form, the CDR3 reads TGTGCCAGCAGTGACGGACAGGGCGACAGTTCACCCCTCCACTTT.

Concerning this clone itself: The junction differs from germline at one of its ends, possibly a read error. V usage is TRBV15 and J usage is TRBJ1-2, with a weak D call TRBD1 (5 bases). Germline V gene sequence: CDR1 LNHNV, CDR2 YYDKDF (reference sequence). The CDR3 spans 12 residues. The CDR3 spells CATGEDDYGYPF. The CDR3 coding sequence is TGTGCCACAGGGGAGGACGACTATGGCTACCCCTTC.

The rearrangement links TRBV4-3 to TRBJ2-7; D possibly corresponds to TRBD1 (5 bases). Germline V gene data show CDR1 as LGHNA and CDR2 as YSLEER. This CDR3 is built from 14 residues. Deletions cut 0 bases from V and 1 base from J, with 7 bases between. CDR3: CASSQDDRSYEQYF. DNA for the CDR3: TGCGCCAGCAGCCAAGATGACAGATCCTACGAGCAGTACTTC.